One sample yielded the 2 T cell receptor delta chains listed below, sequenced in a study of γδ T cells in repeated Plasmodium falciparum infection. TCRdb redid the clone calls on the multiplex PCR reads with CATT. The table records roughly 90,000 delta-chain clones, over 1.1% of them present only once. Flow sorting of PBMC yielded separate Vgamma9/Vdelta2+ and Vdelta2-negative gammadelta T cell populations for bulk repertoire analysis. The sequencing sample was made of gamma-delta T cells from blood. Every receptor here comes from a pool of human donors (malaria-infected and uninfected, not separated).

Remarks on this clone: A far larger clone is one nucleotide away, so this likely arose from a read error. The same CDR3 also results from other DNA sequences found in this sample. The chain is built from TRDV2 and TRDJ3, with a weak D call TRDD3 (6 bases). The J gene, not given by TCRdb, was assigned here from a germline match of the nucleotide sequence. CDR3 length: 16 amino acids. The germline CDR1 and CDR2 sequences are GEAIGNYY and EKD. The CDR3 nucleotides read TGCGCCTGTGACACCTGGGGTCCCTGGGACACCCGACAGATGTTTTTC. Residues: CACDTWGPWDTRQMFF.

This chain links TRDV1 with TRDJ1, with 9 bases matching TRDD3. TCRdb gives no J gene; it was assigned here by matching the DNA to germline. Germline CDR1 reads TSWWSYY; CDR2 reads QGS. This CDR3 has 19 amino acids. Losses at the gene ends were 1 base for V and 3 bases for J; bases not matched to a gene: 15. CDR3 DNA sequence: TGTGCTCTTGGGGAACCTGGCGGGGCCTTGGGGGATAACGCCGATAAACTCATCTTT. This translates into CALGEPGGALGDNADKLIF.